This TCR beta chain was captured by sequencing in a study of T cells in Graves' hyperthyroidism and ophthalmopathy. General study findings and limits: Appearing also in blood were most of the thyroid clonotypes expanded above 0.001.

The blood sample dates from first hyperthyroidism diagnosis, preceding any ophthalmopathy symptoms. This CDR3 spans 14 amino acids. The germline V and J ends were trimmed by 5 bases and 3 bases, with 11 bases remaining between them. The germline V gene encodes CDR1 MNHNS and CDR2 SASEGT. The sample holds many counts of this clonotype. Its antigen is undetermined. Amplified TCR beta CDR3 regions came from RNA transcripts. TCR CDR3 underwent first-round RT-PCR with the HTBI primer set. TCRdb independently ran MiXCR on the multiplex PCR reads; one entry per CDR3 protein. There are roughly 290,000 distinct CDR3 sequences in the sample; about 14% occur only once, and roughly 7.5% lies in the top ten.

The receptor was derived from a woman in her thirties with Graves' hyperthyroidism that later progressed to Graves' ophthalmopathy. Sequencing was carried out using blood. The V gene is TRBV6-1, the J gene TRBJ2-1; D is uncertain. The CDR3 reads CASSPSYYYNEQFF. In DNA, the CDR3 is TGTGCCAGCAGTCCGAGCTACTACTACAATGAGCAGTTCTTC.